Presented here are 27 T cell receptor beta chains from one specimen sequenced in a study of blood T cells in healthy people across ages. The authors ran a second PCR of 7 to 11 cycles using a sample-barcoded 5' primer and a J-beta primer mix. One entry per CDR3 protein results from TCRdb running MiXCR on the 5' RACE reads. The sample consists of about 760,000 distinct CDR3 sequences, around 25% of them appearing once. These records were also assigned to another study, of T cells of mothers and their children.

Sequencing was carried out using blood. These receptors were obtained from a boy aged 5-17 years in good health.

The chain has TRBV29-1 and TRBJ2-5; D possibly matches TRBD1 or TRBD2 (5 bases each). Germline V lookup: CDR1 SQVTM, CDR2 ANQGSEA. The CDR3 spans 12 residues. Trimming took off 4 bases at V and 5 bases at J, with 11 bases between the two ends. CDR3 region: CSVVWGMETQYF. In nucleotides, the CDR3 is TGCAGCGTTGTATGGGGGATGGAGACCCAGTACTTC.

The rearrangement uses TRBV28 and TRBJ1-3; TRBD1 might be the D (6 bases). The CDR3 totals 15 residues. Germline V gene data show CDR1 as MDHEN and CDR2 as SYDVKM. Trimming removed 6 bases from V and 3 bases from J, with 15 bases in between. Here the CDR3 reads CASRYTGIVGNTIYF. In DNA form, the CDR3 reads TGTGCCAGCAGGTATACAGGGATCGTTGGAAACACCATATATTTT.

The V gene is TRBV4-1, the J gene TRBJ1-5; D may be TRBD1 (5 bases). The germline CDR1 and CDR2 sequences are MGHRA and YSYEKL. With 1 base removed from V and 4 bases from J, the gap between germline ends came to 11 bases. This CDR3 spans 15 amino acids. The CDR3 spells CASSQGWGGNQPQHF. In DNA form, the CDR3 reads TGCGCCAGCAGCCAAGGGTGGGGGGGAAATCAGCCCCAGCATTTT.

The chain joins TRBV4-2 to TRBJ2-1; 7 bases agree with TRBD2. V lost 2 bases to trimming and J lost 3 bases; unmatched junction nucleotides: 7. In germline, CDR1 is LGHNA, CDR2 YNFKEQ. The CDR3 extends over 16 amino acids. The CDR3 protein is CASSQPLADDYNEQFF. In DNA, the CDR3 is TGTGCCAGCAGCCAACCGCTAGCGGACGACTACAATGAGCAGTTCTTC.

This clonotype has more than one count but fewer than ten. The gene calls are TRBV21-1 and TRBJ1-3; the table assigns TRBD1, which was not confirmed against the DNA. TRBV21-1 is a documented pseudogene. There are 16 residues in the CDR3. In DNA form, the CDR3 reads TGTGCCAGCAGCAACCCGGCAGCCTACTCTGGAAACACCATATATTTT. Its translation: CASSNPAAYSGNTIYF.

This clonotype has only a few counts. The rearrangement joins TRBV12-3 or TRBV12-4 to TRBJ2-5, with a tentative D call TRBD2 (6 bases). V was cut by 3 bases and J by 3 bases, with 14 bases left in between. This CDR3 has 15 residues. The CDR3 DNA reads as TGTGCCAGCAGTTTCTATCTAGCGCGGGAAGAGACCCAGTACTTC. It is translated as CASSFYLAREETQYF.

V is TRBV21-1 and J is TRBJ2-3. TRBV21-1 is an annotated pseudogene. The CDR3 loop spans 14 amino acids. CDR3 protein: CASSTGGFTDTQYF. The CDR3 coding sequence is TGTGCCAGCAGCACCGGCGGCTTCACAGATACGCAGTATTTT.

In this sample, this clonotype turned up a few times. The chain recombines TRBV2 with TRBJ2-3, with D tentatively TRBD1 or TRBD2 (6 bases each). Germline CDR1 is SNHLY and CDR2 is FYNNEI. The CDR3 totals 13 residues. The V end was cut by 3 bases, the J end by 4 bases, with 8 bases between. As DNA, the CDR3 is TGTGCCAGCAGTGACCGGGGGCCAGATACGCAGTATTTT. Encoded protein: CASSDRGPDTQYF.

This chain uses TRBV12-3 or TRBV12-4 with TRBJ2-5; possibly TRBD2 for D (5 bases). CDR3 length equals 15 residues. Trimming removed 0 bases from V and 5 bases from J, with 13 bases in between. In DNA form, the CDR3 reads TGTGCCAGCAGTTTAGCGCGTCGGGATGTGGAGACCCAGTACTTC. It yields the protein CASSLARRDVETQYF.

This clonotype appeared a few times. The genes are TRBV14 and TRBJ2-5; D tentatively reads TRBD1 or TRBD2 (5 bases each). Germline V CDR1 and CDR2: SGHDN, FVKESK. Trimming left V 1 base short and J 1 base short, with 10 bases between. This CDR3 has 15 amino acids. CDR3 DNA sequence: TGTGCCAGCAGCCAAGTCAGGGCGGGCCAAGAGACCCAGTACTTC. Translating gives CASSQVRAGQETQYF.

This clonotype was observed a handful of times. V usage is TRBV3-1 and J usage is TRBJ2-7, with 8 bases that match TRBD2. This CDR3 region has 18 residues. The germline gives CDR1 LGHDT, CDR2 YNNKEL (reference sequence). With V trimmed by 0 bases and J by 7 bases, 17 bases remained unmatched. The CDR3 coding sequence is TGTGCCAGCAGCCAAGAAGGACCCGGGCGCGGGAGGCTGGGTGAGCAGTACTTC. Protein: CASSQEGPGRGRLGEQYF.

This clonotype was seen a handful of times. The chain combines TRBV5-1 with TRBJ2-2; TRBD1 is a possible D gene (6 bases). The CDR3 has 15 residues. V was clipped by 2 bases and J by 0 bases, with 8 bases between them. Germline CDR1 is SGHRS and CDR2 is YFSETQ. The DNA of the CDR3 is TGCGCCAGCAGCTTAGGACAGCCGAACACCGGGGAGCTGTTTTTT. It codes for CASSLGQPNTGELFF.

This clonotype appeared a few times. The J gene is TRBJ1-2, the V gene TRBV27, with 7 bases aligning to TRBD1. CDR1 is MNHEY, CDR2 SMNVEV, per germline (reference sequence). The trim removed 4 bases at V and 3 bases at J, leaving 8 bases unmatched. This CDR3 spans 15 amino acids. The CDR3 spells CASSSTGAGHYGYTF. In nucleotides, the CDR3 is TGTGCCAGCAGTTCCACAGGGGCGGGGCACTATGGCTACACCTTC.

The chain employs TRBV7-9 and TRBJ2-2; TRBD1 aligns across 7 bases. Trimming took 3 bases from V and 5 from J; bases not matched to a gene: 6. The CDR3 contains 15 residues. CDR1 is SEHNR, CDR2 FQNEAQ, per germline (reference sequence). In DNA form, the CDR3 reads TGTGCCAGCAGCTTGGAGAGCAGGGGGACCGGGGAGCTGTTTTTT. Its translation is CASSLESRGTGELFF.

The rearrangement uses TRBV12-3 or TRBV12-4 and TRBJ2-1, with a tentative D call TRBD2 (6 bases). The CDR3 is 12 amino acids. Between the trimmed V and J ends, which lost 5 bases and 11 bases, there was a span of 13 bases. The CDR3 region has the DNA TGTGCCAGCAGTACCCCGGGAGCTCAGCAGTTCTTC. It codes for CASSTPGAQQFF.

The chain links TRBV20-1 to TRBJ2-4; the match to TRBD2 covers 7 bases. CDR3 length: 14 residues. Germline CDR1 reads DFQATT; CDR2 reads SNEGSKA (reference sequence). Germline trimming cut 5 bases from V and 8 bases from J; bases unmatched to any gene: 12. As DNA, the CDR3 is TGCAGTGCTGAGGTGGGAGGGAGTACGGACATTCAGTACTTC. Amino acid sequence: CSAEVGGSTDIQYF.

The chain combines TRBV4-1 with TRBJ1-1, with D hard to call. Trimming shortened V by 6 bases and J by 0 bases, and 11 bases separated the two germline ends. CDR1 is MGHRA, CDR2 YSYEKL, per germline. This CDR3 contains 14 residues. CDR3 sequence (DNA): TGCGCCAGCAGGGTCGAGGGTATGAACACTGAAGCTTTCTTT. Encoded protein: CASRVEGMNTEAFF.

This clonotype was counted a few times. The rearrangement links TRBV7-9 to TRBJ2-4, with D possibly being TRBD1 (5 bases). Per germline, CDR1 SEHNR and CDR2 FQNEAQ (reference sequence). The V gene lost 1 base and the J gene lost 10 bases, with 8 bases spanning the gap. The CDR3 sequence is 12 residues long. CDR3 sequence reads: CASSLGAGIQYF. DNA for the CDR3: TGTGCCAGCAGCTTAGGAGCAGGGATTCAGTACTTC.

The chain employs TRBV10-3 and TRBJ2-1, with D hard to call. The V end lost 4 bases, the J end lost 7 bases, and 8 bases lay between the germline ends. Per the germline V gene, CDR1 is ENHRY and CDR2 is SYGVKD. This CDR3 region has 12 residues. The CDR3 loop is CAISGSRNEQFF. CDR3 in DNA: TGTGCCATCAGTGGTAGCCGTAATGAGCAGTTCTTC.

The chain links TRBV19 to TRBJ2-1, with a weak D call TRBD2 (6 bases). The CDR3 extends over 13 amino acids. The V gene's germline CDR1 is LNHDA and CDR2 SQIVND (reference sequence). V shed 1 base and J shed 8 bases, with 9 bases lying between them. CDR3 coding DNA: TGTGCCAGTAGTATAGGACTAGGCGATGAGCAGTTCTTC. Its translation: CASSIGLGDEQFF. Variable domain in full (rest from reference TRBV19 and TRBJ2-1): DGGITQSPKYLFRKEGQNVTLSCEQNLNHDAMYWYRQDPGQGLRLIYYSQIVNDFQKGDIAEGYSVSREKKESFPLTVTSAQKNPTAFYLCASSIGLGDEQFFGPGTRLTVL.

This clonotype occurred a few times. In DNA form, the CDR3 reads TGTGCCAGCAGCTTAAACGGGAAAAGGGGAGAGACCCAGTACTTC. Translation gives CASSLNGKRGETQYF. V and J are TRBV11-2 and TRBJ2-5; D may match TRBD1 or TRBD2 (5 bases each). The CDR3 extends over 15 amino acids. The V gene's germline CDR1 is SGHAT and CDR2 FQNNGV. Trimming took 2 bases from V and 4 from J, leaving 14 bases between them.

V and J are TRBV5-1 and TRBJ2-7; D is uncertain. CDR3 length: 11 residues. Germline lookup yields CDR1 SGHRS and CDR2 YFSETQ. Trimming took 3 bases from V and 3 from J, leaving 4 bases between them. CDR3 amino acids: CASSWNYEQYF. The CDR3 region has the DNA TGCGCCAGCAGCTGGAACTACGAGCAGTACTTC. Full variable domain (rest looked up from reference TRBV5-1 and TRBJ2-7): KAGVTQTPRYLIKTRGQQVTLSCSPISGHRSVSWYQQTPGQGLQFLFEYFSETQRNKGNFPGRFSGRQFSNSRSEMNVSTLELGDSALYLCASSWNYEQYFGPGTRLTVT.

The sample holds many counts of this clonotype. One junction end disagrees with the germline gene, perhaps due to a read error. The chain combines TRBV12-3 or TRBV12-4 with TRBJ2-2, with 8 positions matching TRBD2. The CDR3 has 15 amino acids. CDR3 residues: CASSLAGANTGELFF. The DNA of the CDR3 is TGTGCCAGCAGTCTAGCGGGCGCGAACACCGGGGAGCTGTTTTTT.

This chain links TRBV15 with TRBJ1-5; no reliable D call. The CDR3 consists of 16 residues. Trimming pared 0 bases from V and 3 bases from J, leaving 12 bases between. CDR1 is LNHNV and CDR2 is YYDKDF in the germline V gene (reference sequence). Here the CDR3 reads CATSRDPDVDNQPQHF. The CDR3, as DNA: TGTGCCACCAGCAGAGATCCTGACGTAGACAATCAGCCCCAGCATTTT.

This clonotype appeared a few times. The chain combines TRBV29-1 with TRBJ2-5, with D hard to call. This CDR3 contains 14 residues. Germline values: CDR1 SQVTM, CDR2 ANQGSEA. The V end lost 1 base, the J end lost 2 bases, and 11 bases lay between the germline ends. Here the CDR3 reads CSVEAQAMQETQYF. Written as DNA, the CDR3 is TGCAGCGTTGAAGCGCAGGCCATGCAAGAGACCCAGTACTTC.

This clonotype was observed a handful of times. The chain joins TRBV7-2 to TRBJ1-5; D may be TRBD1 (5 bases). The V gene lost 5 bases and the J gene lost 7 bases, with 15 bases spanning the gap. The germline V gene has CDR1 SGHTA and CDR2 FQGNSA. The CDR3 has 14 residues. This chain's CDR3 is CASSPPGGKQPQHF. The CDR3 DNA follows: TGTGCCAGCAGCCCCCCGGGGGGGAAACAGCCCCAGCATTTT.

This clonotype was observed a few times. The V gene is TRBV28, the J gene TRBJ1-5, with 10 bases lining up with TRBD1. The germline gives CDR1 MDHEN, CDR2 SYDVKM. This CDR3 region has 17 residues. The J segment lost 2 bases and the V segment lost 1 base, leaving 5 bases of the junction unmatched. The CDR3 DNA reads as TGTGCCAGCAGTTTATTTCCCGGGACAGGGGGCAATCAGCCCCAGCATTTT. Its protein product is CASSLFPGTGGNQPQHF.